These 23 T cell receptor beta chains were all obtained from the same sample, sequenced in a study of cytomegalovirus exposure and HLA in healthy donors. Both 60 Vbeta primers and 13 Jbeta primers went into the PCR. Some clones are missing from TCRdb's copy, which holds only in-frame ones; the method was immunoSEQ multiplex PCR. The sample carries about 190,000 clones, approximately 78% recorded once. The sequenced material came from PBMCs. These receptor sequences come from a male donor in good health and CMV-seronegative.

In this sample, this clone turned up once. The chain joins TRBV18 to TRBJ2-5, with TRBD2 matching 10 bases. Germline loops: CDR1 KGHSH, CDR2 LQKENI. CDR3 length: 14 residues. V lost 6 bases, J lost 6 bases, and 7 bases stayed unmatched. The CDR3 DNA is TGTGCCAGCTCCCCAAGCGGGGGGGCGAAGACCCAGTACTTC. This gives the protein CASSPSGGAKTQYF.

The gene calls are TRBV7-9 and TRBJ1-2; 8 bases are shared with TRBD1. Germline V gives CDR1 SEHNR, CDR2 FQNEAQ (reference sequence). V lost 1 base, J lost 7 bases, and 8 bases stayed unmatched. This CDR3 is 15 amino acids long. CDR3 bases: TGTGCCAGCAGCTTAGTAGGGGTGGACAGGGTTGGCTACACCTTC. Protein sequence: CASSLVGVDRVGYTF.

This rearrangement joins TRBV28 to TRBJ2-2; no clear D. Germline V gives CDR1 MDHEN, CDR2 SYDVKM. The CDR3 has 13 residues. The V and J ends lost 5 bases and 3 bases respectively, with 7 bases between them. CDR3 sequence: CASSTLYTGELFF. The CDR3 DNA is TGTGCCAGCAGTACATTATACACCGGGGAGCTGTTTTTT.

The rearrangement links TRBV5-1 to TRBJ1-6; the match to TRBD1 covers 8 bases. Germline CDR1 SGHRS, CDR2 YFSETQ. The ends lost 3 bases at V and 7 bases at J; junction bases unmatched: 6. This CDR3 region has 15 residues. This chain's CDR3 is CASSSGQGGNSPLHF. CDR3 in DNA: TGCGCCAGCAGCTCCGGACAGGGTGGGAATTCACCCCTCCACTTT. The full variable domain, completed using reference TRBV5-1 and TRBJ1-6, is KAGVTQTPRYLIKTRGQQVTLSCSPISGHRSVSWYQQTPGQGLQFLFEYFSETQRNKGNFPGRFSGRQFSNSRSEMNVSTLELGDSALYLCASSSGQGGNSPLHFGNGTRLTVT.

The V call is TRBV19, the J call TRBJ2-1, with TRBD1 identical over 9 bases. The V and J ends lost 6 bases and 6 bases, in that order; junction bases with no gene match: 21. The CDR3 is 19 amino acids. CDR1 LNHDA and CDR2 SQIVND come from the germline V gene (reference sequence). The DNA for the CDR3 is TGTGCCAGTAGGATCAGGGACAGGGCCCAGGGGCGGGAGCTCAATGAGCAGTTCTTC. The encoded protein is CASRIRDRAQGRELNEQFF.

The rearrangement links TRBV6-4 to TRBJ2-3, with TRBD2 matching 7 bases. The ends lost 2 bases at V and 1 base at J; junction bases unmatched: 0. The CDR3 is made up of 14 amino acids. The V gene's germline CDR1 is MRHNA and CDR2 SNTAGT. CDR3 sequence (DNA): TGTGCCAGCAGTGACGCGGGAGGCACAGATACGCAGTATTTT. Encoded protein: CASSDAGGTDTQYF.

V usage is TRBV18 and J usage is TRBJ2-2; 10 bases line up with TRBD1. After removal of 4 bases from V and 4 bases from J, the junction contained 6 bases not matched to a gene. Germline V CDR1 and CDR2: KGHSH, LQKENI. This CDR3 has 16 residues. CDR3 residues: CASSLRQGAGTGELFF. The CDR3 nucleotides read TGTGCCAGCTCACTCCGACAGGGGGCCGGCACCGGGGAGCTGTTTTTT.

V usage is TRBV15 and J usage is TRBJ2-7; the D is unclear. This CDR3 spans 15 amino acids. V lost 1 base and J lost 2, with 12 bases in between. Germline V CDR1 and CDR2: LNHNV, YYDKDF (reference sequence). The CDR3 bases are TGTGCCACCAGCAGAGTCCGGGTCCCCACCTACGAGCAGTACTTC. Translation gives CATSRVRVPTYEQYF. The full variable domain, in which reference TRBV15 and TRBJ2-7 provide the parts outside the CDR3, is DAMVIQNPRYQVTQFGKPVTLSCSQTLNHNVMYWYQQKSSQAPKLLFHYYDKDFNNEADTPDNFQSRRPNTSFCFLDIRSPGLGDTAMYLCATSRVRVPTYEQYFGPGTRLTVT.

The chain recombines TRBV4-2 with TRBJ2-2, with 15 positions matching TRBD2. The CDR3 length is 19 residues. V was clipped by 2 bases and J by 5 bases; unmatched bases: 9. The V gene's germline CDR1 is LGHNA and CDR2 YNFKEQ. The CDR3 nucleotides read TGTGCCAGCAGCCAACTCCGGACTAGCGGGAGGGCCGATACCGGGGAGCTGTTTTTT. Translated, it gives CASSQLRTSGRADTGELFF.

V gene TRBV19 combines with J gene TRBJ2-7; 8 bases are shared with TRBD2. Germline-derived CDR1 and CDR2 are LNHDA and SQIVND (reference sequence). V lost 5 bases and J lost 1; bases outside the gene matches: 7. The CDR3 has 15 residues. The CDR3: CASSLSGTKSYEQYF. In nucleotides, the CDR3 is TGTGCCAGTAGTCTTAGCGGGACAAAATCCTACGAGCAGTACTTC.

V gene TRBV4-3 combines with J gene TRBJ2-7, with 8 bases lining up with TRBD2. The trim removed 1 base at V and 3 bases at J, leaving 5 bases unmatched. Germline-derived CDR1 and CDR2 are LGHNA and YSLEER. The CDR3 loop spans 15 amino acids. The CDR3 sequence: CASSQGTSGFYEQYF. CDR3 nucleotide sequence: TGCGCCAGCAGCCAAGGAACTAGCGGTTTCTACGAGCAGTACTTC.

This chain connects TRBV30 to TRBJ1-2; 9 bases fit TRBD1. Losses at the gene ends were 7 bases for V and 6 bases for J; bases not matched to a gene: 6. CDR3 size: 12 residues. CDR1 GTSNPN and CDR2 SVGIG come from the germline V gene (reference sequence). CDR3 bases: TGTGCCTCCCCCAGACAGGGGGATGGCTACACCTTC. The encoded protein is CASPRQGDGYTF.

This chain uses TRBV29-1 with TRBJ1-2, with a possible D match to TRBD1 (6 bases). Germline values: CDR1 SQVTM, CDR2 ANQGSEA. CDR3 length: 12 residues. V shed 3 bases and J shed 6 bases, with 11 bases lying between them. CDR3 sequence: CSVDYREHGYTF. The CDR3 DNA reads TGCAGCGTTGACTACAGGGAACATGGCTACACCTTC.

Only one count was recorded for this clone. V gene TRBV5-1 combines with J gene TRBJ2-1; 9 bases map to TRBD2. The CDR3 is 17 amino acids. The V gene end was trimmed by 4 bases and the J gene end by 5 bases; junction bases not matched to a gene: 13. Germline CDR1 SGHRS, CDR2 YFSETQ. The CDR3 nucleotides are TGCGCCAGCAGCCCCACCAGGCTAGCGGGGAGAAACAATGAGCAGTTCTTC. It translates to CASSPTRLAGRNNEQFF.

The CDR3 sequence is CASSQETGRPNSPLHF. CDR3 nucleotides: TGTGCCAGCAGCCAAGAGACAGGGCGACCTAATTCACCCCTCCACTTT. This chain uses TRBV14 with TRBJ1-6; 7 bases are shared with TRBD1. V gave up 0 bases and J gave up 6 bases; unmatched junction bases: 5. This CDR3 contains 16 residues. Per the germline V gene, CDR1 is SGHDN and CDR2 is FVKESK.

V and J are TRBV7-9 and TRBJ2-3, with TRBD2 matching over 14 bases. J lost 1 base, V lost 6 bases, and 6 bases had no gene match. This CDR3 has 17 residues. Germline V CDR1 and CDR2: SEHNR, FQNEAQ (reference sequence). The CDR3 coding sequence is TGTGCCAGCAGGTTGGCGGGACTAGCGGGGGGCACAGATACGCAGTATTTT. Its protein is CASRLAGLAGGTDTQYF.

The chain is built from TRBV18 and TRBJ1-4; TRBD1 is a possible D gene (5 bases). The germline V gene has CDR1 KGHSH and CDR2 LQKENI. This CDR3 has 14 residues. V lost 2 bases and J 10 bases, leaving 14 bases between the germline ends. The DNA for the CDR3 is TGTGCCAGCTCACCAGCAGGGAATTGGAGAAAACTGTTTTTT. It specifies CASSPAGNWRKLFF. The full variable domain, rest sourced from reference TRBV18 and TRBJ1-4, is NAGVMQNPRHLVRRRGQEARLRCSPMKGHSHVYWYRQLPEEGLKFMVYLQKENIIDESGMPKERFSAEFPKEGPSILRIQQVVRGDSAAYFCASSPAGNWRKLFFGSGTQLSVL.

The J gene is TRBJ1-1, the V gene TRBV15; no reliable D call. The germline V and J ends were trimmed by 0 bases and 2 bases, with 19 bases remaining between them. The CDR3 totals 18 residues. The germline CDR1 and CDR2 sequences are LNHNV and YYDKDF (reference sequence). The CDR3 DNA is TGTGCCACCAGCAGAGACCGGTGGACTCATTGGGGAAACACTGAAGCTTTCTTT. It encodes CATSRDRWTHWGNTEAFF.

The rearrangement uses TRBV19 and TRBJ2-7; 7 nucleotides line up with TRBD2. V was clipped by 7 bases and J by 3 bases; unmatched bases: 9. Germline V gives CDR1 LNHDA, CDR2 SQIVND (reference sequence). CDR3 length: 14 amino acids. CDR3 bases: TGTGCCAGTAAGGATTTCGGGGGGAGCTACGAGCAGTACTTC. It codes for CASKDFGGSYEQYF.

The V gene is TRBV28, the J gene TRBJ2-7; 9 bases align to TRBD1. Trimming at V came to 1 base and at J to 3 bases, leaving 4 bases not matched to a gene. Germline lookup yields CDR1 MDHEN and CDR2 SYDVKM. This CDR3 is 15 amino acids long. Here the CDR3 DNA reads TGTGCCAGCAGTTTATTGACAGGGGGTTACTACGAGCAGTACTTC. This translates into CASSLLTGGYYEQYF.

CDR3 nucleotide sequence: TGTGCCACCAGCAGAGATCGATTCGGGGAATCCTATCAGCCCCAGCATTTT. Translation: CATSRDRFGESYQPQHF. The chain recombines TRBV15 with TRBJ1-5; D not certain. The length of the CDR3 is 17 residues. Trimming took 0 bases from V and 5 from J, leaving 17 bases between them. The germline gives CDR1 LNHNV, CDR2 YYDKDF (reference sequence).

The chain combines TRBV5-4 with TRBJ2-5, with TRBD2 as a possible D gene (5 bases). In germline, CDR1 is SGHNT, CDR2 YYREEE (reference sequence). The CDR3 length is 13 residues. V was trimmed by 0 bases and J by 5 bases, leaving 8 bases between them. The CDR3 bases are TGTGCCAGCAGCTTGGAGTGGGAGGAGACCCAGTACTTC. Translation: CASSLEWEETQYF.

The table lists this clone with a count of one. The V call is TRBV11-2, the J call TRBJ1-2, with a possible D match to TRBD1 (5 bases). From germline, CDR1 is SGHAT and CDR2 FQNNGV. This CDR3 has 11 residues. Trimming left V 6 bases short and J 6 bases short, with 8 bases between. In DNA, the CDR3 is TGTGCCAGCAGGGGACTGGATGGCTACACCTTC. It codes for CASRGLDGYTF.